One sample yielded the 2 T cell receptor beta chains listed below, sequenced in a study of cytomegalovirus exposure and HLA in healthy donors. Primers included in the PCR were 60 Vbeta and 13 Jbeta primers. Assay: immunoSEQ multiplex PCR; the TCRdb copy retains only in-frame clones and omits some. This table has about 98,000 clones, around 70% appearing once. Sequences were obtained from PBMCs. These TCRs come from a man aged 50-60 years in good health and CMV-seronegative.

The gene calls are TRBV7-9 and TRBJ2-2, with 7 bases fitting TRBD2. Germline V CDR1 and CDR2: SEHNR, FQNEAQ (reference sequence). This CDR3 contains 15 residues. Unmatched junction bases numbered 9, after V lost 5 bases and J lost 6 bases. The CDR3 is CASSKPREGSGELFF. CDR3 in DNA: TGTGCCAGCAGCAAACCAAGGGAGGGATCCGGGGAGCTGTTTTTT.

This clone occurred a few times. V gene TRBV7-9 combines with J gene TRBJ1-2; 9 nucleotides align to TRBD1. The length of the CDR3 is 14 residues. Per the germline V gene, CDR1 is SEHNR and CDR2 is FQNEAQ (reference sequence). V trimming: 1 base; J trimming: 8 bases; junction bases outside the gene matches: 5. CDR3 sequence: CASSLEQGARGYTF. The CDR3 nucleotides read TGTGCCAGCAGCTTAGAACAGGGGGCACGAGGCTACACCTTC.